The following is a TCR beta chain sequence with its context. Its specificity is unknown. The sample originates from a study of CD8+ T cells in alopecia areata. Study observations and caveats: For lesional scalp, especially alopecia totalis/universalis, clonality was higher than in normal scalp. Scalp specimens additionally yield sequences from normal skin's resident alphabeta T cells.

Once RNA had been extracted, it was reverse transcribed into cDNA to act as the sequencing template. TCRdb's table, derived via immunoSEQ multiplex PCR, lists solely in-frame clones and lacks some. This table holds roughly 35,000 clones, 55% found once. V lost 3 bases and J lost 5, with 11 bases in between. There are 13 residues in the CDR3. The germline CDR1 and CDR2 sequences are SGDLS and YYNGEE. Researchers took lesional scalp punch biopsies and peripheral blood from people who were alopecia areata patients. Sequenced material: NKG2D-high CD8+ T cells sorted from blood. The V gene is TRBV9, the J gene TRBJ1-2, with D possibly TRBD1 on 6 matching bases. This TCR was sampled from a human donor with alopecia areata. In nucleotides, the CDR3 is TGTGCCAGCAGCGCCGGGACATATTATGGCTACACCTTC. It is translated as CASSAGTYYGYTF.